This T cell receptor (beta chain) was identified during a study of control samples from healthy donors and cancer patients. Method: immunoSEQ multiplex PCR; TCRdb's copy keeps in-frame clones and lacks some. The table shows over 40,000 clones, with more than 70% occurring only once. Trimming shortened V by 3 bases and J by 7 bases, and 15 bases separated the two germline ends. The CDR3 covers 13 residues. The germline gives CDR1 SQVTM, CDR2 ANQGSEA. The receptor comes from a man over 45 with head and neck cancer. The chain joins TRBV29-1 to TRBJ1-1, with D possibly TRBD1 on 6 matching bases. The sample taken for sequencing was PBMCs. The CDR3 here is CSVEGAGALEAFF. The CDR3 DNA reads TGCAGCGTTGAGGGGGCGGGAGCCCTTGAAGCTTTCTTT.